Each of the 11 T cell receptor beta chains below was sequenced from the same sample in a study of cytomegalovirus exposure and HLA in healthy donors. A multiplex PCR was run with 60 Vbeta primers and 13 Jbeta primers. The table came from immunoSEQ multiplex PCR; TCRdb's copy has only in-frame clones and leaves some out. This table has around 150,000 clones, around 77% appearing once. Sequencing was performed on PBMCs. These receptors were taken from a woman between 40 and 55 years old in good health and CMV-seronegative.

Only one count was recorded for this clone. The V gene is TRBV5-1, the J gene TRBJ1-1; D not resolved. The length of the CDR3 is 13 residues. V was shortened by 0 bases and J by 8 bases, with 11 bases between the two germline ends. Looked up from germline, CDR1 is SGHRS and CDR2 is YFSETQ. The CDR3 sequence: CASSLVSKEEAFF. The CDR3 DNA is TGCGCCAGCAGCTTGGTTTCTAAGGAGGAAGCTTTCTTT.

CDR3 sequence (DNA): TGTGCCAGTAGTATAGATGTTCGGGGACTAGCGGGTCAAGAGACCCAGTACTTC. Protein product: CASSIDVRGLAGQETQYF. This chain uses TRBV19 with TRBJ2-5; 12 nucleotides agree with TRBD2. V was clipped by 0 bases and J by 2 bases; unmatched bases: 7. The CDR3 consists of 18 residues. Germline V gives CDR1 LNHDA, CDR2 SQIVND (reference sequence).

V usage is TRBV18 and J usage is TRBJ2-1; 8 nucleotides agree with TRBD2. Germline CDR1 KGHSH, CDR2 LQKENI. V gave up 4 bases and J gave up 7 bases; unmatched junction bases: 6. The CDR3 has 14 residues. The CDR3, as DNA: TGTGCCAGCTCACGCGGGGGGCAGGGGAATGAGCAGTTCTTC. Its protein product is CASSRGGQGNEQFF.

V gene TRBV18 combines with J gene TRBJ1-4; D gene ambiguous. The CDR3 length is 15 residues. Germline assignment: CDR1 KGHSH and CDR2 LQKENI. V was clipped by 1 base and J by 4 bases, with 10 bases between them. The CDR3 loop reads CASSPQTEVNEKLFF. The CDR3, as DNA: TGTGCCAGCTCACCACAGACGGAGGTTAATGAAAAACTGTTTTTT.

This clone appeared once. The chain recombines TRBV27 with TRBJ2-7; 7 bases are a match to TRBD2. This CDR3 has 12 residues. V was clipped by 3 bases and J by 5 bases; unmatched bases: 1. Germline CDR1 reads MNHEY; CDR2 reads SMNVEV (reference sequence). In DNA, the CDR3 is TGTGCCAGCAGTTTTCGGGGGGACGAGCAGTACTTC. The encoded protein is CASSFRGDEQYF.

The chain combines TRBV14 with TRBJ1-1; D gene unclear. The CDR3 covers 13 residues. The germline V and J ends were trimmed by 6 bases and 1 base, with 9 bases remaining between them. The germline V gene encodes CDR1 SGHDN and CDR2 FVKESK. The CDR3 coding sequence is TGTGCCAGCAGTCTTACAGCGAACACTGAAGCTTTCTTT. It specifies CASSLTANTEAFF.

This chain connects TRBV29-1 to TRBJ2-1; 11 bases are shared with TRBD2. CDR3 size: 18 residues. The V gene end was trimmed by 6 bases and the J gene end by 9 bases; junction bases not matched to a gene: 22. CDR1 and CDR2 (germline): SQVTM, ANQGSEA. The CDR3 coding sequence is TGCAGCGTCTTTCCCGGTACTAGCGGGAGATTAAGGGAGGGTGAGCAGTTCTTC. Its protein product is CSVFPGTSGRLREGEQFF.

This chain links TRBV11-2 with TRBJ2-7; D may be TRBD1 (6 bases). Germline CDR1 reads SGHAT; CDR2 reads FQNNGV. Trimming left V 5 bases short and J 6 bases short, with 8 bases between. The CDR3 totals 11 residues. CDR3 sequence (DNA): TGTGCCAGCAGCCCAGGGGTCGAGCAGTACTTC. Protein product: CASSPGVEQYF. Based on the CDR3 plus reference TRBV11-2 and TRBJ2-7, the full variable domain is EAGVAQSPRYKIIEKRQSVAFWCNPISGHATLYWYQQILGQGPKLLIQFQNNGVVDDSQLPKDRFSAERLKGVDSTLKIQPAKLEDSAVYLCASSPGVEQYFGPGTRLTVT.

This clone was picked up a small number of times. This chain links TRBV6-1 with TRBJ1-4; tentatively, D is TRBD1 (5 bases). The CDR3 spans 12 residues. In germline, CDR1 is MNHNS, CDR2 SASEGT. The V end was cut by 8 bases, the J end by 3 bases, with 7 bases between. The CDR3 protein is CASGGSNEKLFF. The CDR3 DNA reads as TGTGCCAGCGGGGGGTCTAATGAAAAACTGTTTTTT.

V usage is TRBV19 and J usage is TRBJ2-5, with TRBD2 matching over 10 bases. Trimming at V came to 4 bases and at J to 5 bases, leaving 10 bases not matched to a gene. CDR1 is LNHDA and CDR2 is SQIVND in the germline V gene (reference sequence). This CDR3 has 16 amino acids. The CDR3 loop is CASSTLLAGRAETQYF. The CDR3 coding sequence is TGTGCCAGTAGTACCCTACTAGCGGGGAGGGCGGAGACCCAGTACTTC.

V and J are TRBV5-1 and TRBJ2-3; 10 bases are shared with TRBD2. Per germline, CDR1 SGHRS and CDR2 YFSETQ. The V segment lost 0 bases and the J segment 1 base; nucleotides outside the gene matches: 2. The length of the CDR3 is 16 residues. DNA of the CDR3: TGCGCCAGCAGCTTGGCTGGGACTAGCGGCACAGATACGCAGTATTTT. It yields the protein CASSLAGTSGTDTQYF.